The rows below give T cell receptor beta chains drawn from one sample of a study of cytomegalovirus exposure and HLA in healthy donors. The repertoire was sequenced with immunoSEQ multiplex PCR; TCRdb's copy has only in-frame clones and lacks some. The sample lists approximately 160,000 clones; 82% were seen once. The sample taken for sequencing was PBMCs. Source of these receptors: a girl aged 10-17 years in good health and CMV-seropositive. Each CDR3 is given without its conserved first and last residue. Fields, in order: V gene, J gene, CDR3 protein.

>TRBV27|TRBJ2-7
ASSFAREGEQY
>TRBV6-1|TRBJ1-2
ASSEWLGGTFSTSYGYT
>TRBV7-8|TRBJ2-1
ASSMRTSGGADEQF
>TRBV7-9|TRBJ1-4
ASSLGGGHLATNEKLF
>TRBV19|TRBJ2-3
ASGTSRGTDTQY
>TRBV7-8|TRBJ1-1
ASSTRQGALNTEAF
>TRBV28|TRBJ2-2
ASRNERTSGSGGTGELF
>TRBV20-1|TRBJ2-7
SARLEFDEY
>TRBV28|TRBJ1-2
ASSSGGEGYGYT
>TRBV7-3|TRBJ2-2
ASSPGGGHTGELF
>TRBV7-3|TRBJ2-5
ASSFTLAGGGETQY
>TRBV18|TRBJ2-7
ASSPYAGSSYEQY
>TRBV7-7|TRBJ2-7
ASSEGPRGGPYEQY
>TRBV21-1|TRBJ1-2
ASMGLNPSGYT
>TRBV28|TRBJ1-1
ASSFRGVGYGTEAF
>TRBV29-1|TRBJ2-5
SVGGVASGETQY
>TRBV11-2|TRBJ2-3
ASSSAGGGTDTQY
>TRBV30|TRBJ1-1
AWSPSQRGKAF
>TRBV4-1|TRBJ1-4
ASSQQLLGGTEKLF
>TRBV13|TRBJ2-7
ASSLALVGHEQY
>TRBV9|TRBJ2-3
ASSVGSSGDHTQY
>TRBV27|TRBJ2-3
ASSLSSSTQKPY
>TRBV19|TRBJ2-3
ASNRQGGPPDTQY
>TRBV29-1|TRBJ2-3
SARGLAGDTSTDTQY
>TRBV5-6|TRBJ2-7
ASSFRQGYEQY
>TRBV21-1|TRBJ2-1
ASSPRGLAGGVGGQF
>TRBV19|TRBJ1-2
ASSYGEGVHGYT
>TRBV7-9|TRBJ1-1
ASSWRAMSPTEAF
>TRBV6-5|TRBJ2-2
ASSYNRRGGELF
>TRBV7-3|TRBJ1-2
ASSEQGNYGYT
>TRBV10-2|TRBJ2-1
ASSPGADSSYNEQF
>TRBV4-3|TRBJ2-4
ASSQVGGGPNIQY
>TRBV7-7|TRBJ2-2
ASSLQAGPNTGELF
>TRBV30|TRBJ1-4
AWSVWHNEKLF
>TRBV5-1|TRBJ2-3
ASSLGDRLWDTQY
>TRBV19|TRBJ1-5
ASSKGTGGYQPQH